One and the same sample provided the 14 T cell receptor beta chains below, sequenced in a study of control samples from healthy donors and cancer patients. TCRdb's copy holds only in-frame clones and misses some; the assay was immunoSEQ multiplex PCR. Of 40,000 or so clones listed, around 80% are singletons. The sequenced sample was PBMCs. The receptors shown here come from a woman aged 60 to 75 with lung cancer.

The V and J genes are TRBV19 and TRBJ1-2, with TRBD1 identical over 8 bases. Germline V gene lookup returns CDR1 LNHDA and CDR2 SQIVND (reference sequence). The CDR3 spans 14 residues. V dropped 11 bases and J dropped 2; count of bases not matched to a gene: 10. The CDR3 DNA reads TGTGCCGGGCGTCGGACAGGGCTAAACTATGGCTACACCTTC. Amino acids: CAGRRTGLNYGYTF.

The rearrangement links TRBV6-6 to TRBJ1-2; no clear D. The CDR3 has 11 residues. CDR1 is MNHNY and CDR2 is SVGAGI in the germline V gene (reference sequence). Trimming stripped 4 bases from V and 8 bases from J, with 8 bases between. The CDR3 sequence is CASSSSLGYTF. Written as DNA, the CDR3 is TGTGCCAGCAGTTCTTCCCTGGGCTACACCTTC.

The V and J genes are TRBV6-4 and TRBJ2-1, with D unclear. Germline V lookup: CDR1 MRHNA, CDR2 SNTAGT. V lost 4 bases, J lost 9 bases, and 10 bases lay in between. The CDR3 spans 12 residues. In DNA, the CDR3 is TGTGCCAGCAGTGGTTCCGGGTTTGAGCAGTTCTTC. Its protein is CASSGSGFEQFF.

This clone was picked up one time. This chain connects TRBV6-2 or TRBV6-3 to TRBJ2-7; D tentatively reads TRBD1 or TRBD2 (6 bases each). The CDR3 contains 11 residues. V lost 6 bases and J lost 13, with 16 bases in between. Germline V gene data show CDR1 as MNHEY and CDR2 as SVGEGT. The CDR3 sequence is CASSRGGRAYF. The DNA of the CDR3 is TGTGCCAGCAGCCGAGGGGGGAGAGCCTACTTC.

This clone came up a few times. V and J are TRBV5-1 and TRBJ1-2; perhaps TRBD1 as D (6 bases). CDR1 and CDR2 (germline): SGHRS, YFSETQ. Trimming left V 3 bases short and J 6 bases short, with 27 bases between. The CDR3 has 18 residues. The CDR3 nucleotides read TGCGCCAGCAGCTGGGGGAGGGGGACTTCGGCGCTAAGGGATGGCTACACCTTC. Translating gives CASSWGRGTSALRDGYTF.

This clone was found a few times. The chain employs TRBV19 and TRBJ1-1; D gene unclear. The germline V gene encodes CDR1 LNHDA and CDR2 SQIVND (reference sequence). V was shortened by 3 bases and J by 0 bases, with 5 bases between the two germline ends. The CDR3 length is 13 residues. CDR3 sequence reads: CASSMFMNTEAFF. Written as DNA, the CDR3 is TGTGCCAGTAGTATGTTCATGAACACTGAAGCTTTCTTT.

By sample share, this clone is medium-sized (0.01 to 0.1%). The CDR3 loop is CASSQEASGIQETQYF. DNA for the CDR3: TGTGCCAGCAGCCAAGAGGCTAGCGGGATTCAAGAGACCCAGTACTTC. V usage is TRBV3-1 (or the pseudogene TRBV3-2) and J usage is TRBJ2-5, with 9 bases that match TRBD2. Trimming took 0 bases from V and 2 from J; bases not matched to a gene: 4. Germline CDR1 is LGHDT and CDR2 is YNNKEL (reference sequence). The CDR3 has 16 residues.

This rearrangement joins TRBV4-3 to TRBJ2-5; no clear D gene. V lost 4 bases and J lost 5, with 14 bases in between. The CDR3 is 14 amino acids. Germline V gene data show CDR1 as LGHNA and CDR2 as YSLEER. The CDR3 DNA reads as TGCGCCAGCAGCCGAGAAGGTTTCCTGGAGACCCAGTACTTC. Translation gives CASSREGFLETQYF.

There are a few counts of this clone. This sequence joins TRBV3-1 (or the pseudogene TRBV3-2) and TRBJ1-1; D possibly corresponds to TRBD1 (5 bases). Trimming took off 0 bases at V and 1 base at J, with 12 bases between the two ends. CDR1 and CDR2 (germline): LGHDT, YNNKEL (reference sequence). CDR3 length: 16 residues. CDR3 DNA: TGTGCCAGCAGCCAAGATGGCGGGGGTGCGAACACTGAAGCTTTCTTT. Protein sequence: CASSQDGGGANTEAFF.

In this sample, this clone turned up a few times. The V call is TRBV19, the J call TRBJ1-5, with no clear D. V was trimmed by 1 base and J by 1 base, leaving 8 bases between them. The V gene's germline CDR1 is LNHDA and CDR2 SQIVND (reference sequence). This CDR3 is 15 amino acids long. CDR3 bases: TGTGCCAGTAGTATAGTCCCTGGGAGCAATCAGCCCCAGCATTTT. It is translated as CASSIVPGSNQPQHF.

The chain couples TRBV7-2 to TRBJ2-3, with D possibly being TRBD2 (5 bases). V shed 1 base and J shed 2 bases, with 13 bases lying between them. Germline V gives CDR1 SGHTA, CDR2 FQGNSA. The CDR3 runs to 16 residues. CDR3 coding DNA: TGTGCCAGCAGCTTAGTCCCGGGGATACTCACAGATACGCAGTATTTT. This codes for CASSLVPGILTDTQYF.

This chain uses TRBV5-3 with TRBJ2-3; TRBD2 matches at 8 bases. TRBV5-3 is annotated as an ORF whose role is uncertain. The J segment lost 0 bases and the V segment lost 5 bases, leaving 8 bases of the junction unmatched. The CDR3 consists of 16 residues. CDR3 protein: CARRSSLAGSTDTQYF. CDR3 bases: TGTGCCAGAAGATCATCGCTAGCGGGCAGCACAGATACGCAGTATTTT.

The chain joins TRBV30 to TRBJ1-5; D uncertain. Germline-derived CDR1 and CDR2 are GTSNPN and SVGIG (reference sequence). V was trimmed by 0 bases and J by 1 base, leaving 7 bases between them. This CDR3 spans 14 amino acids. CDR3 nucleotides: TGTGCCTGGAGTGTAGGCGGGAGCAATCAGCCCCAGCATTTT. Translation gives CAWSVGGSNQPQHF.

The rearrangement links TRBV10-3 to TRBJ1-3; D gene uncertain. Per germline, CDR1 ENHRY and CDR2 SYGVKD. V gave up 4 bases and J gave up 3 bases, with 13 bases separating them. The CDR3 contains 15 residues. The DNA of the CDR3 is TGTGCCATCAGTGCGGATACTTCGGGTGGAAACACCATATATTTT. Protein product: CAISADTSGGNTIYF.